This T cell receptor beta chain was recorded in a study of blood T cell repertoires in COVID-19. Study overall: COVID-19 samples collected from the United States, Italy and Spain covered acute and convalescent phases.

Original data processing: It was from reference gene primer amplification that nucleated cell counts were estimated. Profiling relied on immunoSEQ multiplex PCR, and the TCRdb table lists in-frame clones only, not all of them. V and J calls plus clone size are reproduced from that table; the DNA served to infer D and trimming. This table has 100,000 to 150,000 clones, roughly 90% appearing once. CDR1 MDHEN and CDR2 SYDVKM come from the germline V gene. V was trimmed by 3 bases and J by 6 bases, leaving 14 bases between them. The CDR3 sequence is 14 residues long. The rearrangement uses TRBV28 and TRBJ1-1; a weak D match, TRBD1 (5 bases). This sequence originates from a man in his 70s with active COVID-19. Sequencing was performed on peripheral blood. As DNA, the CDR3 is TGTGCCAGCAGTTTCCAGGGAAACGTCGCTGAAGCTTTCTTT. Protein product: CASSFQGNVAEAFF.